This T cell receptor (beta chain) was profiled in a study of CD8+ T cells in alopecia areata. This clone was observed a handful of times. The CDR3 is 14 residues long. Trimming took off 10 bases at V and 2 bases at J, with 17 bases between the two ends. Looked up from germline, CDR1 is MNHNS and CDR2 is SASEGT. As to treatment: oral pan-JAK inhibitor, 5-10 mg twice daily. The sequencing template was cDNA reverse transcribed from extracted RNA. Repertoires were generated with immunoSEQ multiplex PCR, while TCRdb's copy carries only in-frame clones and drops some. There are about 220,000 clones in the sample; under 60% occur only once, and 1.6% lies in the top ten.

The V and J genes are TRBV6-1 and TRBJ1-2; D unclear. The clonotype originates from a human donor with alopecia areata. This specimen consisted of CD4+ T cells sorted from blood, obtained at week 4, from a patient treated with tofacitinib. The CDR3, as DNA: TGTGCCACGACTGACGGGTCCTCCAACTATGGCTACACCTTC. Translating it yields CATTDGSSNYGYTF.